The 3 T cell receptor beta chains listed next were all sequenced from one sample in a study of shared clonotypes between healthy human individuals. Measured with immunoSEQ multiplex PCR; TCRdb has only the in-frame clones, and not every one. In the table there are around 2.1 million clones, roughly 91% of which are singletons. Terminally differentiated effector memory CD45RA+ cells were left out of the naive CD8 fraction, which was CD45RO-negative and positively selected for CCR7. Sequenced: naive CD8+ T cells from PBMCs. The receptors come from a man younger than 35 in good health. Some clones in this sample may be carry-over from other donors' samples.

This chain joins TRBV6-6 and TRBJ2-7, with 12 bases aligning to TRBD1. Germline V CDR1 and CDR2: MNHNY, SVGAGI (reference sequence). V dropped 0 bases and J dropped 5; count of bases not matched to a gene: 2. The CDR3 loop spans 15 amino acids. CDR3 region: CASSYSGQGADEQYF. The CDR3 DNA follows: TGTGCCAGCAGTTACTCGGGACAGGGGGCTGACGAGCAGTACTTC.

This clone was counted between two and nine times. Other DNA sequences within the sample encode an identical CDR3. V gene TRBV7-9 combines with J gene TRBJ2-5; 7 positions agree with TRBD1. Germline V lookup: CDR1 SEHNR, CDR2 FQNEAQ (reference sequence). Germline trimming cut 3 bases from V and 5 bases from J; bases unmatched to any gene: 3. The CDR3 contains 13 residues. The CDR3 is CASSLGTEETQYF. The CDR3 bases are TGTGCCAGCAGCTTGGGGACAGAGGAGACCCAGTACTTC.

The chain couples TRBV15 to TRBJ2-3, with D possibly TRBD2 on 6 matching bases. The CDR3 has 15 amino acids. V lost 8 bases to trimming and J lost 6 bases, with 21 bases between them. Germline CDR1 and CDR2: LNHNV and YYDKDF (reference sequence). CDR3 region: CATAGPPNWGDTQYF. For the CDR3, the DNA is TGTGCCACCGCGGGGCCGCCGAACTGGGGTGATACGCAGTATTTT.